The present T cell receptor (beta chain) was sequenced within a study of blood T cell repertoires in COVID-19. Some clones are missing from TCRdb's copy, which holds only in-frame ones; the method was immunoSEQ multiplex PCR. The data contain hundreds of thousands of clones, 70% to 90% of them singletons. CDR1 and CDR2 from the germline V gene are MDHEN and SYDVKM. The CDR3 sequence is 16 residues long. V was pared by 1 base and J by 6 bases, with 7 bases of the junction left unmatched. This receptor was obtained from a man aged 50-60 years with active or convalescent COVID-19. The V gene is TRBV28, the J gene TRBJ2-7; 12 bases fit TRBD1. The source material was peripheral blood. Here the CDR3 DNA reads TGTGCCAGCAGTTTATTACCGGGACAGGGGGCTTCCGAGCAGTACTTC. The encoded protein is CASSLLPGQGASEQYF.